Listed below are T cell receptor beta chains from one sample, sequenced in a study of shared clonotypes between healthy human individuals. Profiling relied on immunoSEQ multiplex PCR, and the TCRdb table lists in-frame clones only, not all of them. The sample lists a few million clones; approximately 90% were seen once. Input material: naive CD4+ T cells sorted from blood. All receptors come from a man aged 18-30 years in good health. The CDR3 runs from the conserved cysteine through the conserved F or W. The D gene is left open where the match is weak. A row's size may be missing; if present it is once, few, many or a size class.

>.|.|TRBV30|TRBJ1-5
TGTGCCTGGAGCGGGGGGGATCAGCCCCAGCATTTT
CAWSGGDQPQHF
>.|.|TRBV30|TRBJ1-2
TGTAAAGCGAGGGGAGAGGGGGGCTACACCTTC
CKARGEGGYTF
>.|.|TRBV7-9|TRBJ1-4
TGTGCCAGCAGCCTAGAGGAGACAACTAATGAAAAACTGTTTTTT
CASSLEETTNEKLFF
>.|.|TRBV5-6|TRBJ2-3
TGTGCCAGCACCTCCGAGGTGTGGAATCAGATGGCAGATACGCAGTATTTT
CASTSEVWNQMADTQYF
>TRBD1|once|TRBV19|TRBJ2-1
TGTGCCAGTACGGGCCGGACAGGCAGCTACAATGAGCAGTTCTTC
CASTGRTGSYNEQFF
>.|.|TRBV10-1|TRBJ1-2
TGCGCCAGCAGTGCCGACCCATTAGGGGGCTACACCTTC
CASSADPLGGYTF
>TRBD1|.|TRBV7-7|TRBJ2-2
TGTGCTAGCAGCCCTAGACAGGGGGCCCGCACCGGGGAGCTGTTTTTT
CASSPRQGARTGELFF
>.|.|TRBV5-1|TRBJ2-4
TGCGCCAGCAGCTTATACAGGGAAGGCAAAAACATTCAGTACTTC
CASSLYREGKNIQYF
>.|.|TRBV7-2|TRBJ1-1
TGTGCCAGCAGCTTAGGGACGGTGAACACTGAAGCTTTCTTT
CASSLGTVNTEAFF
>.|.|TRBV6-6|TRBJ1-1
TGTGCCAGCATTACAAGGACAGCCGGCGAAGCTTTCTTT
CASITRTAGEAFF
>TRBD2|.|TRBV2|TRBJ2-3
TGTGCCAGCAGTGCGCGGACTAGGGTTGATACGCAGTATTTT
CASSARTRVDTQYF
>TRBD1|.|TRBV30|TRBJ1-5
TGTGCCTGGACTAGACAGGGTGGTCAGCCCCAGCATTTT
CAWTRQGGQPQHF
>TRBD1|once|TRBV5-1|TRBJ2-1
TGCGCCAGCAGCCCCGGACAGGGTTATTTCGATGAGCAGTTCTTC
CASSPGQGYFDEQFF
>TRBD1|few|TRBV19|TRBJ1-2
TGTGCCAGTAGTATAGATGGTGGGACAGTTGCTGGCTACACCTTC
CASSIDGGTVAGYTF
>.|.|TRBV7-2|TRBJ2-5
TGTGCCAGCAGGTTAGCCGGGACAAAAGAGACCCAGTACTTC
CASRLAGTKETQYF
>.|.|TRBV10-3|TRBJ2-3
TGTGCCATCAGGGACGGACCGACAGATACGCAGTATTTT
CAIRDGPTDTQYF
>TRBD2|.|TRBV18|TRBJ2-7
TGTGCCAGCTCACCGATTCTAGCGGGACCCTCCTACGAGCAGTACTTC
CASSPILAGPSYEQYF
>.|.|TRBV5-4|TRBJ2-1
TGTGCCAGCAGCTTGGGGGCACAGGGTACTCGGTTCTTC
CASSLGAQGTRFF
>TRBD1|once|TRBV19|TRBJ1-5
TGTGCCAGTATTATGGGACAGGGCCTCAATCAGCCCCAGCATTTT
CASIMGQGLNQPQHF
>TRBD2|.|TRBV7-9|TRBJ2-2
TGTGCCAGCAGGCCTCCCGGGACTAGCCTAGGGGGCGGGGAGCTGTTTTTT
CASRPPGTSLGGGELFF
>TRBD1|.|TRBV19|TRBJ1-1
TGTGCCAGTAGTGGGGGACAGGGGGTTCTGGAAGCTTTCTTT
CASSGGQGVLEAFF
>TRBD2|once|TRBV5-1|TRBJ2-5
TGCGCCAGCAGGTCCAGCCCGGGGGGAAATTCTGAGACCCAGTACTTC
CASRSSPGGNSETQYF
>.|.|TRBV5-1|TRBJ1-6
TGCGCCAGCAGCCCGGGAGGAAGGACCTCCCCTTCACCCCTCCACTTT
CASSPGGRTSPSPLHF
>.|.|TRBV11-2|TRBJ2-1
TGTGCCAGCAGCTTAATTTTCCTTGGGGGATCCAATGAGCAGTTCTTC
CASSLIFLGGSNEQFF
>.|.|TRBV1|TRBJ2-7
TGCACCAGCAGTCCTGTCGGCGGGAGGGGTGGCGAGCAGTACTTC
CTSSPVGGRGGEQYF
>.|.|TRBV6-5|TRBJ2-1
TGTGCCAGCAGTTACGGGGTAGCGGCTTACAATGAGCAGTTCTTC
CASSYGVAAYNEQFF
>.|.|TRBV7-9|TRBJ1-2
TGTGCCAGCAGCTCCTCCCGCGGGATTTACTATGGCTACACCTTC
CASSSSRGIYYGYTF
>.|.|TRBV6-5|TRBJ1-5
TGTGCCAGCAGCCCCTCCGACAGGAATCAGCCCCAGCATTTT
CASSPSDRNQPQHF
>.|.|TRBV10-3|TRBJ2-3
TGTGCCATCAGCTTCACAGATACGCAGTATTTT
CAISFTDTQYF
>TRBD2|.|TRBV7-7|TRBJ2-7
TGTGCTAGCAGCCCAGCGGGAGGGACTTACGAGCAGTACTTC
CASSPAGGTYEQYF
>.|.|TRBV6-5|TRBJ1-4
TGTGCCAGCAGTTCGAAAGCAGGGACTAATGAAAAACTGTTTTTT
CASSSKAGTNEKLFF